This TCR beta chain was sequenced during a study of T-cell memory formation after mild COVID-19. Study-level findings and limits: Cross-reactive memory appears to have joined, as suggested by some responding clones showing up in pre-infection memory.

5'RACE primed from the constant segment yielded TCR alpha and TCR beta cDNA libraries bearing sample barcodes and UMIs. TCRdb analysed the 5' RACE reads with MiXCR anew, one entry per CDR3 protein. The sample includes 110,000 to 150,000 distinct CDR3 sequences, 20% to 25% of them seen just once. As regards this clonotype: Its target is unknown.

V dropped 3 bases and J dropped 2 bases, with 8 bases sitting between them. This CDR3 is 13 amino acids long. Germline V CDR1 and CDR2: SGHAT, FQDESV (reference sequence). This chain links TRBV11-1 with TRBJ2-7; D is possibly TRBD1 or TRBD2 (5 bases each). The material sequenced was PBMCs or a T cell subset sorted from them (not recorded which). This clonotype originated in an adult woman who had mild COVID-19 (a few samples of this study predate the infection). Cell type and time point are not known. CDR3 coding DNA: TGTGCCAGCAGCTTTGGGGGAACCTACGAGCAGTACTTC. It specifies CASSFGGTYEQYF.